A selection of T cell receptor beta chains follows, all from one sample in a study of shared clonotypes between healthy human individuals. Clones were sequenced by immunoSEQ multiplex PCR, and TCRdb holds only the in-frame ones, with some missing. The table includes 500,000 or so clones, approximately 94% detected once. Input material: naive CD4+ T cells sorted from blood. The receptor source for this set is a woman under 40 in good health. Both conserved end residues are part of each CDR3. The D gene is left open where the match is weak. Size is omitted from some rows. Given values are once, few, many or a class for expanded clones.

v_call: TRBV19; clone_size: .; d_call: .; j_call: TRBJ2-7; cdr3_aa: CASREFGAREQYF; cdr3_nt: TGTGCCAGTAGGGAGTTCGGGGCCCGAGAGCAGTACTTC
v_call: TRBV15; clone_size: .; d_call: .; j_call: TRBJ2-7; cdr3_aa: CATSRDGTGAYEQYF; cdr3_nt: TGTGCCACCAGCAGAGATGGAACAGGAGCCTACGAGCAGTACTTC
v_call: TRBV9; clone_size: .; d_call: .; j_call: TRBJ2-1; cdr3_aa: CASSPDFGHEQFF; cdr3_nt: TGTGCCAGCAGCCCAGATTTTGGCCATGAGCAGTTCTTC
v_call: TRBV27; clone_size: .; d_call: TRBD1; j_call: TRBJ2-7; cdr3_aa: CASSLSGQGRNEQYF; cdr3_nt: TGTGCCAGCAGTTTATCGGGACAGGGTCGGAACGAGCAGTACTTC
v_call: TRBV2; clone_size: .; d_call: .; j_call: TRBJ1-5; cdr3_aa: CASSELGIGNQPQHF; cdr3_nt: TGTGCCAGCAGTGAATTGGGGATAGGGAATCAGCCCCAGCATTTT
v_call: TRBV28; clone_size: .; d_call: TRBD2; j_call: TRBJ2-2; cdr3_aa: CASSYGRGNTGELFF; cdr3_nt: TGTGCCAGCAGCTATGGGAGGGGTAACACCGGGGAGCTGTTTTTT
v_call: TRBV6-5; clone_size: .; d_call: TRBD2; j_call: TRBJ2-1; cdr3_aa: CASSSGTSGTYNEQFF; cdr3_nt: TGTGCCAGCAGTTCCGGGACTAGCGGGACTTACAATGAGCAGTTCTTC
v_call: TRBV28; clone_size: .; d_call: TRBD1; j_call: TRBJ1-2; cdr3_aa: CASSDQQGAAGGYTF; cdr3_nt: TGTGCCAGCAGTGATCAACAGGGGGCGGCGGGAGGCTACACCTTC
v_call: TRBV6-4; clone_size: .; d_call: .; j_call: TRBJ2-7; cdr3_aa: CASGTGIAVYEQYF; cdr3_nt: TGTGCCAGCGGCACTGGAATAGCGGTCTACGAGCAGTACTTC
v_call: TRBV5-1; clone_size: .; d_call: TRBD1; j_call: TRBJ2-7; cdr3_aa: CASSLGDSSYEQYF; cdr3_nt: TGCGCCAGCAGCTTGGGGGACAGCTCCTACGAGCAGTACTTC
v_call: TRBV28; clone_size: .; d_call: .; j_call: TRBJ2-7; cdr3_aa: CASSKLSGVSSSSYEQYF; cdr3_nt: TGTGCCAGCAGTAAGCTATCAGGGGTGTCCTCCTCCTCCTACGAGCAGTACTTC
v_call: TRBV6-6; clone_size: .; d_call: .; j_call: TRBJ2-7; cdr3_aa: CASSYFGTGAYEQYF; cdr3_nt: TGTGCCAGCAGTTATTTTGGGACTGGGGCCTACGAGCAGTACTTC
v_call: TRBV28; clone_size: .; d_call: TRBD2; j_call: TRBJ2-3; cdr3_aa: CASSFGLAGVDTQYF; cdr3_nt: TGTGCCAGCAGTTTCGGGTTAGCGGGAGTAGATACGCAGTATTTT
v_call: TRBV7-9; clone_size: .; d_call: .; j_call: TRBJ2-1; cdr3_aa: CASSQDGSSYNEQFF; cdr3_nt: TGTGCCAGCAGTCAGGACGGGAGCTCCTACAATGAGCAGTTCTTC
v_call: TRBV6-5; clone_size: .; d_call: TRBD1; j_call: TRBJ2-3; cdr3_aa: CASSSRTGGVTDTQYF; cdr3_nt: TGTGCCAGCAGTTCTCGGACAGGGGGCGTCACAGATACGCAGTATTTT
v_call: TRBV25-1; clone_size: .; d_call: TRBD2; j_call: TRBJ2-1; cdr3_aa: CASSDGRGSLYNEQFF; cdr3_nt: TGTGCCAGCAGTGATGGGCGCGGGAGTCTTTACAATGAGCAGTTCTTC
v_call: TRBV7-2; clone_size: .; d_call: .; j_call: TRBJ2-5; cdr3_aa: CASSLRTPIPLVHLGTQYF; cdr3_nt: TGTGCCAGCAGCTTAAGGACCCCTATCCCTCTAGTGCACCTAGGGACCCAGTACTTC
v_call: TRBV5-1; clone_size: .; d_call: .; j_call: TRBJ2-3; cdr3_aa: CASSWRQITDTQYF; cdr3_nt: TGCGCCAGCAGCTGGAGACAGATCACAGATACGCAGTATTTT
v_call: TRBV25-1; clone_size: .; d_call: TRBD1; j_call: TRBJ1-5; cdr3_aa: CASSASRGSRGDQPQHF; cdr3_nt: TGTGCCAGCAGTGCTTCTAGGGGCTCCAGGGGGGATCAGCCCCAGCATTTT
v_call: TRBV5-1; clone_size: .; d_call: .; j_call: TRBJ1-1; cdr3_aa: CASSVGGAVEAFF; cdr3_nt: TGCGCCAGCAGCGTAGGGGGGGCCGTTGAAGCTTTCTTT
v_call: TRBV10-1; clone_size: .; d_call: .; j_call: TRBJ2-1; cdr3_aa: CASSVDPSSYNEQFF; cdr3_nt: TGCGCCAGCAGTGTTGACCCCAGCTCCTACAATGAGCAGTTCTTC
v_call: TRBV28; clone_size: .; d_call: .; j_call: TRBJ1-4; cdr3_aa: CASSLEWGQKLFF; cdr3_nt: TGTGCCAGCAGTTTAGAATGGGGGCAAAAACTGTTTTTT
v_call: TRBV27; clone_size: .; d_call: .; j_call: TRBJ2-2; cdr3_aa: CASARGALTGELFF; cdr3_nt: TGTGCCAGCGCGAGAGGGGCGCTTACCGGGGAGCTGTTTTTT
v_call: TRBV6-4; clone_size: .; d_call: TRBD1; j_call: TRBJ1-1; cdr3_aa: CASRQGTNTEAFF; cdr3_nt: TGTGCCAGCAGACAGGGGACGAACACTGAAGCTTTCTTT
v_call: TRBV30; clone_size: .; d_call: .; j_call: TRBJ1-6; cdr3_aa: CAWSVLTRTIPNSPLHF; cdr3_nt: TGTGCCTGGAGTGTATTGACCCGGACTATCCCTAATTCACCCCTCCACTTT
v_call: TRBV7-9; clone_size: .; d_call: .; j_call: TRBJ1-1; cdr3_aa: CASSLRVMNTEAFF; cdr3_nt: TGTGCCAGCAGCCTCAGAGTAATGAACACTGAAGCTTTCTTT
v_call: TRBV27; clone_size: .; d_call: .; j_call: TRBJ1-4; cdr3_aa: CASSLRARQSSTNEKLFF; cdr3_nt: TGTGCCAGCAGTTTAAGGGCTCGGCAGTCTTCAACTAATGAAAAACTGTTTTTT
v_call: TRBV28; clone_size: .; d_call: .; j_call: TRBJ1-1; cdr3_aa: CASSSTGGVNTEAFF; cdr3_nt: TGTGCCAGCAGTTCTACAGGCGGGGTGAACACTGAAGCTTTCTTT
v_call: TRBV18; clone_size: .; d_call: .; j_call: TRBJ1-1; cdr3_aa: CASSPLNTNTEAFF; cdr3_nt: TGTGCCAGCTCACCACTCAACACAAACACTGAAGCTTTCTTT
v_call: TRBV6-7; clone_size: .; d_call: .; j_call: TRBJ2-1; cdr3_aa: CASSRTARESEQFF; cdr3_nt: TGTGCCAGCAGCCGTACGGCTAGAGAGAGTGAGCAGTTCTTC
v_call: TRBV4-1; clone_size: .; d_call: .; j_call: TRBJ2-7; cdr3_aa: CASSQDPGRYEQYF; cdr3_nt: TGCGCCAGCAGCCAAGATCCGGGAAGGTACGAGCAGTACTTC
v_call: TRBV5-4; clone_size: .; d_call: TRBD1; j_call: TRBJ2-7; cdr3_aa: CASSLKGQPISYEQYF; cdr3_nt: TGTGCCAGCAGCTTGAAGGGACAGCCCATCTCCTACGAGCAGTACTTC
v_call: TRBV2; clone_size: once; d_call: .; j_call: TRBJ2-2; cdr3_aa: CASRIGELFF; cdr3_nt: TGTGCCAGCAGAATCGGGGAGCTGTTTTTT
v_call: TRBV7-2; clone_size: .; d_call: .; j_call: TRBJ2-7; cdr3_aa: CASTEGGGPSYEQYF; cdr3_nt: TGTGCCAGCACCGAAGGGGGAGGGCCTTCCTACGAGCAGTACTTC
v_call: TRBV4-1; clone_size: .; d_call: .; j_call: TRBJ1-5; cdr3_aa: CASSQELRRRPQHF; cdr3_nt: TGCGCCAGCAGCCAAGAGTTACGGCGGCGGCCCCAGCATTTT
v_call: TRBV5-1; clone_size: .; d_call: TRBD2; j_call: TRBJ2-3; cdr3_aa: CASSGSGDTDTQYF; cdr3_nt: TGCGCCAGCAGCGGGAGCGGGGACACAGATACGCAGTATTTT
v_call: TRBV19; clone_size: .; d_call: .; j_call: TRBJ2-1; cdr3_aa: CASSIFPRGNEQFF; cdr3_nt: TGTGCCAGTAGTATTTTTCCCAGGGGCAATGAGCAGTTCTTC
v_call: TRBV19; clone_size: .; d_call: TRBD1; j_call: TRBJ1-2; cdr3_aa: CASSTGQGGYGYTF; cdr3_nt: TGTGCCAGTAGTACAGGACAGGGGGGATATGGCTACACCTTC
v_call: TRBV5-1; clone_size: .; d_call: .; j_call: TRBJ2-7; cdr3_aa: CASSLSGAGIGEQYF; cdr3_nt: TGCGCCAGCAGCTTGAGCGGAGCTGGGATCGGCGAGCAGTACTTC
v_call: TRBV27; clone_size: .; d_call: .; j_call: TRBJ1-3; cdr3_aa: CASRSGPKGSGNTIYF; cdr3_nt: TGTGCCAGCAGGAGTGGGCCGAAAGGCTCTGGAAACACCATATATTTT
v_call: TRBV5-1; clone_size: .; d_call: .; j_call: TRBJ1-5; cdr3_aa: CASSTGPNQPQHF; cdr3_nt: TGCGCCAGCAGCACGGGACCTAACCAGCCCCAGCATTTT
v_call: TRBV10-3; clone_size: .; d_call: .; j_call: TRBJ2-7; cdr3_aa: CAISDPDSPRPYEQYF; cdr3_nt: TGTGCCATCAGTGACCCCGATAGCCCCAGGCCCTACGAGCAGTACTTC
v_call: TRBV19; clone_size: .; d_call: .; j_call: TRBJ2-5; cdr3_aa: CASGGSVQETQYF; cdr3_nt: TGTGCCAGCGGGGGCAGCGTCCAAGAGACCCAGTACTTC
v_call: TRBV9; clone_size: .; d_call: .; j_call: TRBJ2-7; cdr3_aa: CASSAREGSYEQYF; cdr3_nt: TGTGCCAGCAGCGCACGAGAGGGATCCTACGAGCAGTACTTC